One and the same sample provided the 12 T cell receptor beta chains below, sequenced in a study of T cell responses to AZD1222 COVID-19 vaccine. Using immunoSEQ multiplex PCR, the repertoire was profiled, and TCRdb retains in-frame clones only, with some absent. The sample comprises about 66,000 clones, less than 90% of which are singletons, and roughly 17% rests with the top ten. The input for sequencing was peripheral blood, taken on day 0 of AZD1222 vaccination. The receptors derive from an adult in good health.

The CDR3 DNA sequence: TGTGCCATCAGTGTCGGGAAGGACTCCTACGAGCAGTACTTC. The encoded protein is CAISVGKDSYEQYF. The gene calls are TRBV10-3 and TRBJ2-7; the D gene is possibly TRBD2 (5 bases). With 4 bases removed from V and 0 bases from J, the gap between germline ends came to 10 bases. This CDR3 region has 14 residues. Germline CDR1 ENHRY, CDR2 SYGVKD.

The sample holds a few counts of this clone. The chain uses TRBV6-2 or TRBV6-3 and TRBJ2-1; 7 nucleotides align to TRBD1. The CDR3 runs to 18 residues. Germline V gene sequence: CDR1 MNHEY, CDR2 SVGEGT. Trimming at V came to 2 bases and at J to 5 bases, leaving 15 bases not matched to a gene. The CDR3 loop reads CASSYPDRPLTKNNEQFF. The CDR3 DNA is TGTGCCAGCAGTTACCCGGACAGGCCCCTCACGAAAAACAATGAGCAGTTCTTC.

The chain recombines TRBV6-5 with TRBJ2-7; TRBD2 aligns across 7 bases. After removal of 0 bases from V and 2 bases from J, the junction contained 7 bases not matched to a gene. This CDR3 is built from 16 residues. Germline lookup yields CDR1 MNHEY and CDR2 SVGAGI. CDR3 nucleotide sequence: TGTGCCAGCAGTTACTCGAACGGGGGGTCCCCCTACGAGCAGTACTTC. The encoded protein is CASSYSNGGSPYEQYF.

The V and J genes are TRBV18 and TRBJ1-4, with D possibly matching TRBD1 (5 bases). V was cut by 1 base and J by 6 bases, with 18 bases left in between. The germline CDR1 and CDR2 sequences are KGHSH and LQKENI. This CDR3 comprises 17 residues. The CDR3 region has the DNA TGTGCCAGCTCACCACTGGACGTCACCTTCAGGGATGAAAAACTGTTTTTT. Its protein product is CASSPLDVTFRDEKLFF.

This clone has only one observation. V is TRBV25-1 and J is TRBJ1-6; D might be TRBD1 (6 bases). This CDR3 is built from 18 residues. Germline V gene data show CDR1 as MGHDK and CDR2 as SYGVNS. V was cut by 0 bases and J by 5 bases, with 17 bases left in between. This CDR3 reads CASSEYAMTGRHNSPLHF. The CDR3, as DNA: TGTGCCAGCAGTGAATATGCCATGACAGGACGCCATAATTCACCCCTCCACTTT.

Here the CDR3 reads CASSLGPGSYNEQFF. As DNA, the CDR3 is TGCGCCAGCAGCTTGGGACCAGGATCCTACAATGAGCAGTTCTTC. The rearrangement uses TRBV5-1 and TRBJ2-1; D remains unclear. Germline CDR1 and CDR2: SGHRS and YFSETQ. The CDR3 is 15 residues long. Deletions cut 0 bases from V and 1 base from J, with 8 bases between.

The sample holds a few counts of this clone. The same CDR3 is also encoded by other DNA sequences in this sample. The chain combines TRBV28 with TRBJ2-5, with 12 positions matching TRBD2. Looked up from germline, CDR1 is MDHEN and CDR2 is SYDVKM. This CDR3 region has 16 residues. Trimming cost V 3 bases and J 1 base; bases outside gene matches: 3. CDR3 DNA: TGTGCCAGCAGTTTCCCTAGCGGGAGGGCCCAAGAGACCCAGTACTTC. It is translated as CASSFPSGRAQETQYF.

The chain has TRBV6-6 and TRBJ2-5; D may match TRBD1 or TRBD2 (5 bases each). The CDR3 has 15 residues. Trimming left V 2 bases short and J 5 bases short, with 15 bases between. Germline loops: CDR1 MNHNY, CDR2 SVGAGI (reference sequence). Here the CDR3 DNA reads TGTGCCAGCAGTTACCCCAGGGAGATCCACGAGACCCAGTACTTC. This codes for CASSYPREIHETQYF.

The chain is built from TRBV29-1 and TRBJ1-1; no reliable D call. This CDR3 has 12 residues. Germline-derived CDR1 and CDR2 are SQVTM and ANQGSEA. The V and J ends lost 6 bases and 0 bases respectively, with 8 bases between them. The DNA of the CDR3 is TGCAGCGTCTTTGCCTTGAACACTGAAGCTTTCTTT. It translates to CSVFALNTEAFF.

The rearrangement joins TRBV7-8 to TRBJ2-7; 7 positions match TRBD1. The CDR3 runs to 18 residues. V lost 4 bases and J lost 3; bases outside the gene matches: 18. CDR1 is SGHVS and CDR2 is FQNEAQ in the germline V gene. The CDR3 sequence is CASSSRGSPGQSRYEQYF. In nucleotides, the CDR3 is TGTGCCAGCAGCTCTAGAGGATCGCCGGGACAGTCACGCTACGAGCAGTACTTC.

The chain links TRBV7-2 to TRBJ1-1, with D perhaps matching TRBD1 (5 bases). Germline V gene sequence: CDR1 SGHTA, CDR2 FQGNSA. The CDR3 consists of 13 residues. V was shortened by 7 bases and J by 11 bases, with 20 bases between the two germline ends. DNA for the CDR3: TGTGCCAGCATTTGGGGCCCAGATCCCATCGCTTTCTTT. Translated: CASIWGPDPIAFF.

This rearrangement joins TRBV5-1 to TRBJ1-4; 7 bases align to TRBD1. The CDR3 is 18 amino acids. Trimming at V came to 1 base and at J to 0 bases, leaving 9 bases not matched to a gene. Germline loops: CDR1 SGHRS, CDR2 YFSETQ. CDR3 in DNA: TGCGCCAGCAGCTTGAGAGACAGGGACTCTTCAACTAATGAAAAACTGTTTTTT. Translated, it gives CASSLRDRDSSTNEKLFF.